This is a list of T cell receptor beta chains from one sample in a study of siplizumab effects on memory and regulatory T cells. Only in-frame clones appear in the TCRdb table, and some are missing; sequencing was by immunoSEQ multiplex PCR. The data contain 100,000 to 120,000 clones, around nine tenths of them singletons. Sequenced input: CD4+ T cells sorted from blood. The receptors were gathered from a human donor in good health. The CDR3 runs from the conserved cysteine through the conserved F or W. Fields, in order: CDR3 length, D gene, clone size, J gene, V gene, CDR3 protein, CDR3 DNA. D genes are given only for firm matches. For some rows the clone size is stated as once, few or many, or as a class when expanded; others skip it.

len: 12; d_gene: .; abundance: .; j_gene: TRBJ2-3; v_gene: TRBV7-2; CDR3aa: CASSSSWDAQYF; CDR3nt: TGTGCCAGCAGCTCCTCTTGGGATGCGCAGTATTTT
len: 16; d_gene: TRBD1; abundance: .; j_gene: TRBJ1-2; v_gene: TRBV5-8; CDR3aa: CASSPPNLGTGHGYTF; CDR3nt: TGTGCCAGCAGCCCACCAAACCTCGGGACAGGGCATGGCTACACCTTC
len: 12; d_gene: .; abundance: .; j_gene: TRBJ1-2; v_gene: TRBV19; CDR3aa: CASSSAFGGYTF; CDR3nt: TGTGCCAGTAGTAGCGCATTCGGCGGCTACACCTTC
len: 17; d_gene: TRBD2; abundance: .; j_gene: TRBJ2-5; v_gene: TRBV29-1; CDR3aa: CSVGGTSGRASQETQYF; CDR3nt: TGCAGCGTTGGCGGGACTAGCGGGAGGGCCTCCCAAGAGACCCAGTACTTC
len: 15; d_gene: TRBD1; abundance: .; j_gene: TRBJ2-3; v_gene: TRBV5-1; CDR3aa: CASSIGQGFTDTQYF; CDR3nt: TGCGCCAGCAGCATAGGACAGGGGTTCACAGATACGCAGTATTTT
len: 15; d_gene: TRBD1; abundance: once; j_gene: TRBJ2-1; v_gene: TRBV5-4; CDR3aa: CASSQDRGTYNEQFF; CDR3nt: TGTGCCAGCAGCCAGGACAGGGGTACCTACAATGAGCAGTTCTTC
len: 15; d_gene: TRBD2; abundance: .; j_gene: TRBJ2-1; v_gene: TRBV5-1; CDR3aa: CASSLALAGGSEQFF; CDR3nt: TGCGCCAGCAGCTTGGCACTAGCGGGAGGGAGTGAGCAGTTCTTC
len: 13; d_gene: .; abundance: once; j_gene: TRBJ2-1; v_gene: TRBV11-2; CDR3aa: CASTLGVSYEQFF; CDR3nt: TGTGCCAGCACCCTCGGTGTGAGCTATGAGCAGTTCTTC
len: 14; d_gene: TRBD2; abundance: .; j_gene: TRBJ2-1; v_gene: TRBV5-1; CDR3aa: CASSLVLAGNEQFF; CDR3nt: TGCGCCAGCAGCTTGGTCCTAGCGGGGAATGAGCAGTTCTTC
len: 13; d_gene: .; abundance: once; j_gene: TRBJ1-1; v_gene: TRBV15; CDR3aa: CATSSLGMSEAFF; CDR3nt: TGTGCCACCAGCAGTCTGGGTATGTCTGAAGCTTTCTTT
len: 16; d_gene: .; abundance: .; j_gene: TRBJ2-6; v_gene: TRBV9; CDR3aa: CASSARGDSGANVLTF; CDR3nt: TGTGCCAGCAGCGCGAGGGGGGACTCTGGGGCCAACGTCCTGACTTTC
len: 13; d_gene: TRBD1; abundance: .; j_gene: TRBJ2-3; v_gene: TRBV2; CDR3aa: CASRDRGTDTQYF; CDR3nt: TGTGCCAGCAGGGACAGGGGCACAGATACGCAGTATTTT
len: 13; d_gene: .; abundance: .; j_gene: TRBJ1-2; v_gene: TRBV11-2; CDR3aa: CASSPQQNYGYTF; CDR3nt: TGTGCCAGCAGCCCGCAGCAAAACTATGGCTACACCTTC
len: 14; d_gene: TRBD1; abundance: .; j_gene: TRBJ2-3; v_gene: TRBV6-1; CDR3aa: CASRRQGGTDTQYF; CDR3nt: TGTGCCAGCAGGAGACAGGGCGGCACAGATACGCAGTATTTT
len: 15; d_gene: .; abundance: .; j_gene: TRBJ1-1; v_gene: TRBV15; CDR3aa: CATSSPGDGNTEAFF; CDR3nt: TGTGCCACCAGCAGTCCAGGGGACGGGAACACTGAAGCTTTCTTT
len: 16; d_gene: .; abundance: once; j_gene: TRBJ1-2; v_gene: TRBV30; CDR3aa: CAWSVQEGVRDYGYTF; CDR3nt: TGTGCCTGGAGTGTACAGGAGGGGGTAAGGGACTATGGCTACACCTTC
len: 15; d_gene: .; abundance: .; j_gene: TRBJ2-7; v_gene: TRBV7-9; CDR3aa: CASSSAPTVSYEQYF; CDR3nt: TGTGCCAGCAGTTCCGCCCCGACGGTCTCCTACGAGCAGTACTTC
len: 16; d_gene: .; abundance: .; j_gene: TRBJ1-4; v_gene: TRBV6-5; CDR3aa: CASSFGRTATNEKLFF; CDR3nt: TGTGCCAGCAGTTTTGGCAGGACTGCAACTAATGAAAAACTGTTTTTT
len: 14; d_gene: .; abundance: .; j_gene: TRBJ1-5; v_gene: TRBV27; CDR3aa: CASSLEFSNQPQHF; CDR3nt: TGTGCCAGCAGCCTCGAGTTTAGCAATCAGCCCCAGCATTTT
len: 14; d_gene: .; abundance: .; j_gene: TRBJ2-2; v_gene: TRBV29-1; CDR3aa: CSVDGGLNTGELFF; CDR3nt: TGCAGCGTTGATGGGGGTCTTAACACCGGGGAGCTGTTTTTT
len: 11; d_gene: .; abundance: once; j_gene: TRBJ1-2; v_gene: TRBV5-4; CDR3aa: CASSSGYGYTF; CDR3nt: TGTGCCAGCAGCTCAGGCTATGGCTACACCTTC
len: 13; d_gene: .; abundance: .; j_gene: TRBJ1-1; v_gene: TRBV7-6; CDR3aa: CASSLQVNTEAFF; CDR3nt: TGTGCCAGCAGCCTTCAGGTGAACACTGAAGCTTTCTTT
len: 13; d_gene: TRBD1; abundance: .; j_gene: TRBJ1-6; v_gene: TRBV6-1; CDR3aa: CASRLGQGAPLHF; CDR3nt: TGTGCCAGCAGACTCGGACAGGGGGCTCCCCTCCACTTT
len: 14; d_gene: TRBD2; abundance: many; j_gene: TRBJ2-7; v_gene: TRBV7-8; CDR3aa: CASSATSGVYEQYF; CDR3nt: TGTGCCAGCAGCGCGACTAGCGGAGTTTACGAGCAGTACTTC
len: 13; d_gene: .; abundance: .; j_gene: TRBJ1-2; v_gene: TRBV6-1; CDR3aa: CASSEQINYGYTF; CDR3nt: TGTGCCAGCAGTGAACAGATTAACTATGGCTACACCTTC
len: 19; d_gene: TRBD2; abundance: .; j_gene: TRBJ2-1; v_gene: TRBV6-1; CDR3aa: CASSELGLAGGPPYNEQFF; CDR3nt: TGTGCCAGCAGTGAATTAGGACTAGCGGGAGGGCCCCCCTACAATGAGCAGTTCTTC
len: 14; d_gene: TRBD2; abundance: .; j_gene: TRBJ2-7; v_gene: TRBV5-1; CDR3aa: CASRTLASSYEQYF; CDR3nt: TGCGCCAGCAGAACACTAGCGAGCTCCTACGAGCAGTACTTC
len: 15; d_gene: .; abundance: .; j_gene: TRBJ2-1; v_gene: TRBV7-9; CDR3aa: CASSSGATSYNEQFF; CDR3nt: TGTGCCAGCAGCTCGGGGGCTACTAGCTACAATGAGCAGTTCTTC
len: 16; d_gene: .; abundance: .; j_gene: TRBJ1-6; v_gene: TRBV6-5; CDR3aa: CASSYDGRSYNSPLHF; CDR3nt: TGTGCCAGCAGTTACGACGGACGCTCCTATAATTCACCCCTCCACTTT
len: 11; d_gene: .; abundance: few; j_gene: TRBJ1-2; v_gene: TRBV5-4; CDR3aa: CASTSNNGYTF; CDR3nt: TGTGCCAGCACTTCCAACAATGGCTACACCTTC
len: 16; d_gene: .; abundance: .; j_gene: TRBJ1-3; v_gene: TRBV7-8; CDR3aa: CASSFLTKSSGNTIYF; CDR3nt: TGTGCCAGCAGCTTCCTGACAAAGAGCTCTGGAAACACCATATATTTT
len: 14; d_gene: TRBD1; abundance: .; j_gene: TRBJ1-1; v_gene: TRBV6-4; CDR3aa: CASSDSGQIAEAFF; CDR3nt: TGTGCCAGCAGTGACTCGGGACAGATCGCTGAAGCTTTCTTT
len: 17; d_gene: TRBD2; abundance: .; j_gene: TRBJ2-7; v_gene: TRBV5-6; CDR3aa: CASSLGGLAGYRYEQYF; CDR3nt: TGTGCCAGCAGCTTGGGGGGACTAGCGGGGTACCGCTACGAGCAGTACTTC
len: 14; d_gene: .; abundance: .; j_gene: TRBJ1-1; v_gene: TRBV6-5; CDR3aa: CASSRTPGDTEAFF; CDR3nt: TGTGCCAGCAGCCGAACCCCTGGGGACACTGAAGCTTTCTTT
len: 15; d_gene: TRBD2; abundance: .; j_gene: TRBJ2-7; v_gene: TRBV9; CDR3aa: CASSVETGGTYEQYF; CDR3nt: TGTGCCAGCAGCGTAGAAACGGGAGGTACCTACGAGCAGTACTTC
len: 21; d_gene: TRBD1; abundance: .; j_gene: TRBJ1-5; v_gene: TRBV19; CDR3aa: CASSILRIVGTGGVSNQPQHF; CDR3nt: TGTGCCAGTAGTATCTTGAGGATCGTCGGGACAGGGGGCGTTAGCAATCAGCCCCAGCATTTT
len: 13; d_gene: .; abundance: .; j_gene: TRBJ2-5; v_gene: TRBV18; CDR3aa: CASSYGQEETQYF; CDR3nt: TGTGCCAGCTCCTACGGACAAGAAGAGACCCAGTACTTC
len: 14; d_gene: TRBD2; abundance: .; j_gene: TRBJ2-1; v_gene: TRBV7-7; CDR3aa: CASSLGTRDNEQFF; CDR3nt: TGTGCCAGCAGCTTAGGGACTAGAGACAATGAGCAGTTCTTC
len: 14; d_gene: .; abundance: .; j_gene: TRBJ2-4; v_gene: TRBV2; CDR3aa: CASLQAGTKNIQYF; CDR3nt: TGTGCCAGCCTCCAGGCGGGGACCAAAAACATTCAGTACTTC
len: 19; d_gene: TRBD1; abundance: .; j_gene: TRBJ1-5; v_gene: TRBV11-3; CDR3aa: CASSTRRVRGLRSNQPQHF; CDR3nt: TGTGCCAGCAGCACTAGACGGGTCAGGGGGCTTAGGAGCAATCAGCCCCAGCATTTT
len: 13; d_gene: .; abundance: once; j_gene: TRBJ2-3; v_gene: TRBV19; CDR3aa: CASMRGAEDTQYF; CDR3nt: TGTGCCAGTATGAGAGGTGCCGAAGATACGCAGTATTTT
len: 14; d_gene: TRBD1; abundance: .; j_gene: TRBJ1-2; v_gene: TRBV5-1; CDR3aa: CASSTGQGSYGYTF; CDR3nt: TGCGCCAGCAGCACCGGACAGGGCTCCTATGGCTACACCTTC
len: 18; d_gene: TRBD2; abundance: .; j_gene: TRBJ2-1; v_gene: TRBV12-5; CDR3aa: CASGPSGGASVSYNEQFF; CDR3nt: TGTGCTAGTGGACCTAGCGGGGGGGCTTCGGTCTCCTACAATGAGCAGTTCTTC
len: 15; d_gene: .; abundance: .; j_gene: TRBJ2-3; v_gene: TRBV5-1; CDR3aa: CASSLAGGLSGTQYF; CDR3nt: TGCGCCAGCAGCTTGGCCGGGGGATTGAGTGGTACGCAGTATTTT
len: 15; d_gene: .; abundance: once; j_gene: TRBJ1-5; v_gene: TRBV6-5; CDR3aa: CASSLQGHSNQPQHF; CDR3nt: TGTGCCAGCAGTTTACAGGGCCATAGCAATCAGCCCCAGCATTTT
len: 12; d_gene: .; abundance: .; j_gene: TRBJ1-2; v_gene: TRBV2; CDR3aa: CASRYEGNGYTF; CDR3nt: TGTGCCAGCCGCTACGAGGGGAACGGCTACACCTTC
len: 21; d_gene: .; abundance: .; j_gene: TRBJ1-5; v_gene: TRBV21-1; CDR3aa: CASSKERPFAGQGHSNQPQHF; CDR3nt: TGTGCCAGCAGCAAAGAAAGGCCTTTTGCGGGACAGGGACATAGCAATCAGCCCCAGCATTTT